These 32 T cell receptor beta chains were all obtained from the same sample, sequenced in a study of blood T cell repertoires in COVID-19. The table came from immunoSEQ multiplex PCR; TCRdb's copy has only in-frame clones and leaves some out. Here the sample spans approximately 160,000 clones, over 80% being singletons. Specimen: PBMCs or T cells enriched from blood (not recorded which). The source of these receptors is a woman in her fifties or sixties who had recovered from COVID-19.

The genes are TRBV15 and TRBJ2-5; tentatively, D is TRBD2 (5 bases). Germline V gene sequence: CDR1 LNHNV, CDR2 YYDKDF (reference sequence). V lost 0 bases and J 6 bases, leaving 17 bases between the germline ends. This CDR3 is 16 amino acids long. The CDR3 sequence: CATSRDIEGTGKTQYF. The DNA of the CDR3 is TGTGCCACCAGCAGAGATATTGAAGGAACGGGGAAGACCCAGTACTTC. The full variable domain, completed using reference TRBV15 and TRBJ2-5, is DAMVIQNPRYQVTQFGKPVTLSCSQTLNHNVMYWYQQKSSQAPKLLFHYYDKDFNNEADTPDNFQSRRPNTSFCFLDIRSPGLGDTAMYLCATSRDIEGTGKTQYFGPGTRLLVL.

The rearrangement uses TRBV6-6 and TRBJ2-3; a weak D match, TRBD2 (6 bases). This CDR3 is 15 amino acids long. Germline-derived CDR1 and CDR2 are MNHNY and SVGAGI (reference sequence). Trimming cost V 4 bases and J 4 bases, with 15 bases left between them. The CDR3 coding sequence is TGTGCCAGCAGTTCCTGGCGGGGTGGGGCAGATACGCAGTATTTT. Protein product: CASSSWRGGADTQYF.

The V call is TRBV5-4, the J call TRBJ2-1; TRBD1 matches at 9 bases. This CDR3 comprises 15 residues. The V gene's germline CDR1 is SGHNT and CDR2 YYREEE (reference sequence). V lost 5 bases to trimming and J lost 8 bases; unmatched junction nucleotides: 11. The CDR3 reads CASRPWTGEGDEQFF. DNA for the CDR3: TGTGCCAGCAGGCCGTGGACAGGGGAAGGGGATGAGCAGTTCTTC.

The chain uses TRBV13 and TRBJ2-3; 7 nucleotides agree with TRBD2. The length of the CDR3 is 13 residues. CDR1 and CDR2 (germline): PRHDT, FYEKMQ (reference sequence). CDR3 nucleotides: TGTGCGAGCGGGGCGCCCTCTACAGATACGCAGTATTTT. This sequence encodes CASGAPSTDTQYF.

The chain combines TRBV7-9 with TRBJ1-1; D might be TRBD1 (6 bases). This CDR3 has 12 residues. Trimming pared 3 bases from V and 5 bases from J, leaving 7 bases between. Looked up from germline, CDR1 is SEHNR and CDR2 is FQNEAQ (reference sequence). CDR3 DNA sequence: TGTGCCAGCAGCTTTACAGGGACTGAAGCTTTCTTT. This sequence encodes CASSFTGTEAFF. Looking up the rest from reference TRBV7-9 and TRBJ1-1 gives the full variable domain: DTGVSQNPRHKITKRGQNVTFRCDPISEHNRLYWYRQTLGQGPEFLTYFQNEAQLEKSRLLSDRFSAERPKGSFSTLEIQRTEQGDSAMYLCASSFTGTEAFFGQGTRLTVV.

The rearrangement links TRBV20-1 to TRBJ1-2; no firm D call. Germline V gives CDR1 DFQATT, CDR2 SNEGSKA (reference sequence). V was trimmed by 3 bases and J by 4 bases, leaving 9 bases between them. The CDR3 runs 12 residues. The DNA for the CDR3 is TGCAGTGCTAGTGATAGCCGCTATGGCTACACCTTC. As protein: CSASDSRYGYTF.

The CDR3 sequence is CASSKIGQGNSPLHF. The CDR3 region has the DNA TGTGCCAGCAGCAAGATCGGGCAGGGCAATTCACCCCTCCACTTT. V and J are TRBV5-4 and TRBJ1-6, with D possibly TRBD1 on 5 matching bases. The germline V gene encodes CDR1 SGHNT and CDR2 YYREEE (reference sequence). The V end lost 4 bases, the J end lost 7 bases, and 15 bases lay between the germline ends. The CDR3 spans 15 residues. Variable domain in full (rest from reference TRBV5-4 and TRBJ1-6): ETGVTQSPTHLIKTRGQQVTLRCSSQSGHNTVSWYQQALGQGPQFIFQYYREEENGRGNFPPRFSGLQFPNYSSELNVNALELDDSALYLCASSKIGQGNSPLHFGNGTRLTVT.

This chain uses TRBV18 with TRBJ1-1, with D possibly being TRBD1 (6 bases). This CDR3 contains 15 residues. Germline assignment: CDR1 KGHSH and CDR2 LQKENI. V dropped 5 bases and J dropped 0 bases, with 13 bases sitting between them. CDR3 DNA: TGTGCCAGCTCATCAGAAAACAGGGTGAACACTGAAGCTTTCTTT. This sequence encodes CASSSENRVNTEAFF.

This clone was seen ten or more times. The same CDR3 is also encoded by other DNA sequences in this sample. J is TRBJ2-7 and V is TRBV12-3 or TRBV12-4, with D maybe TRBD1 (6 bases). V lost 9 bases to trimming and J lost 3 bases, with 9 bases between them. The CDR3 totals 11 residues. The CDR3 spells CASSRGYEQYV. The CDR3 DNA reads as TGTGCCAGTTCCAGGGGCTACGAGCAGTACGTC.

The chain couples TRBV5-1 to TRBJ2-5, with a tentative D call TRBD1 (6 bases). The CDR3 loop spans 12 amino acids. V shed 1 base and J shed 6 bases, with 7 bases lying between them. From germline, CDR1 is SGHRS and CDR2 YFSETQ. CDR3 residues: CASSLRGKTQYF. The CDR3 nucleotides read TGCGCCAGCAGCTTGAGGGGGAAGACCCAGTACTTC.

The chain combines TRBV5-6 with TRBJ1-5, with a possible D match to TRBD1 (6 bases). Germline V CDR1 and CDR2: SGHDT, YYEEEE. Trimming stripped 5 bases from V and 1 base from J, with 13 bases between. This CDR3 region has 15 residues. The CDR3 DNA follows: TGTGCCAGCAGTAGACAGGTTGGGAGCAATCAGCCCCAGCATTTT. This codes for CASSRQVGSNQPQHF.

The chain is built from TRBV6-4 and TRBJ2-1; perhaps TRBD2 as D (6 bases). The V gene lost 5 bases and the J gene lost 1 base, with 12 bases spanning the gap. CDR1 is MRHNA, CDR2 SNTAGT, per germline. This CDR3 spans 15 amino acids. The CDR3 loop is CASSLRAGSYNEQFF. DNA of the CDR3: TGTGCCAGCAGTCTACGGGCGGGGTCCTACAATGAGCAGTTCTTC.

The rearrangement uses TRBV5-1 and TRBJ2-3, with 8 bases fitting TRBD2. Germline lookup yields CDR1 SGHRS and CDR2 YFSETQ. This CDR3 region has 16 residues. With V trimmed by 1 base and J by 8 bases, 12 bases remained unmatched. In DNA form, the CDR3 reads TGCGCCAGCAGCTTGATGGCGGGGGGCGCGGCGGGTACGCAGTATTTT. Its protein product is CASSLMAGGAAGTQYF.

The CDR3 nucleotides read TGCGCCAGCAGCCTGGACAGGAGTTTCGGCTACACCTTC. This translates into CASSLDRSFGYTF. The V and J genes are TRBV5-1 and TRBJ1-2, with TRBD1 matching over 7 bases. The length of the CDR3 is 13 residues. The J segment lost 8 bases and the V segment lost 4 bases, leaving 8 bases of the junction unmatched. The germline CDR1 and CDR2 sequences are SGHRS and YFSETQ.

The rearrangement links TRBV29-1 to TRBJ2-7; D is perhaps TRBD1 (6 bases). Trimming cost V 7 bases and J 4 bases, with 17 bases left between them. Germline CDR1 SQVTM, CDR2 ANQGSEA. The CDR3 totals 13 residues. The CDR3 protein is CSALNRDRYEQYV. The CDR3 DNA is TGCAGCGCACTAAACAGGGATCGATACGAGCAGTACGTC.

Here the CDR3 reads CASSQQSSGNTIYF. CDR3 bases: TGTGCCAGCAGCCAACAGAGCTCTGGAAACACCATATATTTT. The chain combines TRBV7-2 with TRBJ1-3; D remains unclear. The CDR3 runs 14 residues. Between the trimmed V and J ends, which lost 5 bases and 0 bases, there was a span of 8 bases. CDR1 SGHTA and CDR2 FQGNSA come from the germline V gene.

The J gene is TRBJ2-1, the V gene TRBV5-1, with a weak D call TRBD1 (6 bases). The CDR3 totals 14 residues. The germline CDR1 and CDR2 sequences are SGHRS and YFSETQ. Trimming stripped 0 bases from V and 9 bases from J, with 13 bases between. The CDR3 sequence: CASSLVGQTGEQFF. The CDR3 DNA sequence: TGCGCCAGCAGCTTGGTTGGACAGACCGGTGAGCAGTTCTTC.

The chain combines TRBV10-3 with TRBJ1-1; D is possibly TRBD1 (6 bases). This CDR3 is 13 amino acids long. The germline V and J ends were trimmed by 8 bases and 8 bases, with 18 bases remaining between them. Germline V gene lookup returns CDR1 ENHRY and CDR2 SYGVKD. Here the CDR3 reads CAIRQGPNLEAFF. As DNA, the CDR3 is TGTGCCATCCGGCAGGGGCCGAATTTAGAAGCTTTCTTT.

V is TRBV27 and J is TRBJ1-1, with D possibly TRBD1 on 5 matching bases. Germline CDR1 and CDR2: MNHEY and SMNVEV (reference sequence). The CDR3 length is 16 residues. V lost 6 bases, J lost 1 base, and 18 bases lay in between. The CDR3 region is CASSPLRAQTNTEAFF. The CDR3 DNA reads TGTGCCAGCAGCCCCCTCAGGGCCCAGACGAACACTGAAGCTTTCTTT.

The V and J genes are TRBV30 and TRBJ1-4; 11 nucleotides line up with TRBD1. The CDR3 sequence is 12 residues long. CDR1 is GTSNPN and CDR2 is SVGIG in the germline V gene (reference sequence). The V segment lost 6 bases and the J segment 8 bases; nucleotides outside the gene matches: 2. The CDR3 nucleotides read TGTGCCTGCCGGACAGGGGGCGAAAAACTGTTTTTT. Translated, it gives CACRTGGEKLFF.

V usage is TRBV5-1 and J usage is TRBJ1-1; 11 bases match TRBD1. The CDR3 is made up of 17 amino acids. Trimming at V came to 4 bases and at J to 2 bases, leaving 10 bases not matched to a gene. Germline loops: CDR1 SGHRS, CDR2 YFSETQ. CDR3 coding DNA: TGCGCCAGCAGCCCATGGCGGGGGACAGGGGGAAACACTGAAGCTTTCTTT. Residues: CASSPWRGTGGNTEAFF.

This chain uses TRBV12-3 or TRBV12-4 with TRBJ1-2; D may be TRBD1 (6 bases). With 6 bases removed from V and 8 bases from J, the gap between germline ends came to 13 bases. This CDR3 is built from 12 residues. CDR3 nucleotides: TGTGCCAGCAGCTACAGGGCGGCGGGCTACACCTTC. Translating it yields CASSYRAAGYTF.

V gene TRBV6-5 combines with J gene TRBJ2-2; D is possibly TRBD1 (6 bases). Germline V gene data show CDR1 as MNHEY and CDR2 as SVGAGI. This CDR3 is 15 amino acids long. Trimming took 0 bases from V and 8 from J, leaving 13 bases between them. In DNA form, the CDR3 reads TGTGCCAGCAGTTACTCGGGGGCGAGATCGGGGGAGCTGTTTTTT. This translates into CASSYSGARSGELFF.

This clone was seen more than once but under ten times. The chain couples TRBV11-2 to TRBJ1-2; the match to TRBD1 covers 8 bases. This CDR3 region has 17 residues. Unmatched junction bases numbered 11, after V lost 2 bases and J lost 3 bases. Germline CDR1 is SGHAT and CDR2 is FQNNGV. The CDR3 region has the DNA TGTGCCAGCAGCTTAACAGGACAGGGAAGAGGGGACTATGGCTACACCTTC. It is translated as CASSLTGQGRGDYGYTF.

The chain uses TRBV9 and TRBJ2-6, with D unclear. The CDR3 covers 14 residues. V lost 4 bases, J lost 2 bases, and 7 bases lay in between. Germline-derived CDR1 and CDR2 are SGDLS and YYNGEE. This CDR3 is CASSRWPGANVLTF. The CDR3 DNA reads TGTGCCAGCAGCAGATGGCCTGGGGCCAACGTCCTGACTTTC.

J is TRBJ2-3 and V is TRBV10-2; tentatively, D is TRBD2 (6 bases). V lost 10 bases to trimming and J lost 2 bases, with 16 bases between them. This CDR3 spans 14 amino acids. Germline V gene sequence: CDR1 WSHSY, CDR2 SAAADI. The CDR3 DNA is TGCGCCACCGGGGGTACTGTCCCCACAGATACGCAGTATTTT. Translating it yields CATGGTVPTDTQYF.

The chain combines TRBV19 with TRBJ1-3, with no clear D. CDR1 is LNHDA and CDR2 is SQIVND in the germline V gene (reference sequence). V shed 3 bases and J shed 1 base, with 7 bases lying between them. The CDR3 is made up of 14 amino acids. The CDR3 sequence is CASSMGTSGNTIYF. The CDR3 DNA is TGTGCCAGTAGTATGGGCACATCTGGAAACACCATATATTTT.

In nucleotides, the CDR3 is TGTGCCAGCTCCCCGACAGGGTTTGCAGATACGCAGTATTTT. Protein sequence: CASSPTGFADTQYF. The V call is TRBV18, the J call TRBJ2-3, with TRBD1 identical over 7 bases. CDR1 is KGHSH and CDR2 is LQKENI in the germline V gene. V dropped 6 bases and J dropped 4; count of bases not matched to a gene: 7. CDR3 size: 14 residues.

The chain uses TRBV14 and TRBJ2-1, with 10 bases aligning to TRBD2. Germline V lookup: CDR1 SGHDN, CDR2 FVKESK. The junction had 8 bases not matched to a gene; V was cut back by 7 bases and J by 5 bases. This CDR3 is 15 amino acids long. The CDR3 spells CASNELLAGDNEQFF. CDR3 DNA sequence: TGTGCCAGCAACGAACTCCTAGCGGGGGACAATGAGCAGTTCTTC.

This sequence joins TRBV6-4 and TRBJ2-1, with 12 bases that match TRBD2. This CDR3 is 15 amino acids long. The germline V gene encodes CDR1 MRHNA and CDR2 SNTAGT. Trimming cost V 2 bases and J 5 bases; bases outside gene matches: 1. The CDR3 sequence: CASSDGTSGHNEQFF. The CDR3, as DNA: TGTGCCAGCAGTGACGGGACTAGCGGGCACAATGAGCAGTTCTTC.

The V gene is TRBV19, the J gene TRBJ2-1; D perhaps matches TRBD2 (5 bases). The CDR3 extends over 15 amino acids. Germline V lookup: CDR1 LNHDA, CDR2 SQIVND (reference sequence). V was trimmed by 5 bases and J by 4 bases, leaving 15 bases between them. The CDR3 region has the DNA TGTGCCAGTAGTCCTTCTAGCAGTTCTTACAATGAGCAGTTCTTC. Translating gives CASSPSSSSYNEQFF.

This clone was observed a handful of times. The chain uses TRBV11-1 and TRBJ2-5, with D possibly being TRBD1 (6 bases). The CDR3 spans 15 residues. V was cut by 5 bases and J by 5 bases, with 18 bases left in between. Germline V lookup: CDR1 SGHAT, CDR2 FQDESV (reference sequence). The CDR3 DNA follows: TGTGCCAGCAGCCTAGGAAGGGGGAAAAGGGAGACCCAGTACTTC. Amino acids: CASSLGRGKRETQYF.